Listed below are T cell receptor beta chains from one sample, sequenced in a study of shared clonotypes between healthy human individuals. Measured with immunoSEQ multiplex PCR; TCRdb has only the in-frame clones, and not every one. The sample gives about 2.4 million clones, approximately 90% of which show up once; over 0.12% is in the top ten. The sample was naive CD4+ T cells sorted from blood. These receptors were obtained from a man aged 18 to 29 in good health. Both conserved end residues are part of each CDR3. A D gene is named only where the DNA matches it firmly. The listing skips clone size in some rows; elsewhere it reads once, few, many or a size class.

TRBJ2-3 | TRBV7-2 | - | 11 | - | CASSSARGQYF | TGTGCCAGCAGCTCTGCCAGGGGCCAGTATTTT
TRBJ2-1 | TRBV10-3 | once | 15 | TRBD2 | CAINLGTSGLNEQFF | TGTGCCATCAATTTAGGGACTAGCGGGTTGAATGAGCAGTTCTTC
TRBJ2-3 | TRBV5-1 | - | 14 | - | CASSSTPDQPTQYF | TGCGCCAGCAGCTCTACTCCGGACCAACCCACGCAGTATTTT
TRBJ2-1 | TRBV4-1 | - | 15 | TRBD2 | CASSRTSGGAYEQFF | TGCGCCAGCAGCCGCACTAGCGGGGGGGCCTATGAGCAGTTCTTC
TRBJ1-2 | TRBV5-6 | - | 17 | TRBD1 | CASSLVFGTATAYGYTF | TGTGCCAGCAGTTTGGTTTTCGGGACAGCCACCGCCTATGGCTACACCTTC
TRBJ2-2 | TRBV7-9 | - | 14 | TRBD2 | CASGQAGSTGELFF | TGTGCCAGCGGGCAAGCGGGGAGCACCGGGGAGCTGTTTTTT
TRBJ1-2 | TRBV20-1 | few | 10 | - | CSARQEGYTF | TGCAGTGCTAGGCAAGAGGGCTACACCTTC
TRBJ1-4 | TRBV2 | few | 12 | - | CASRKDDEKLFF | TGTGCCAGCCGGAAGGACGATGAAAAACTGTTTTTT
TRBJ2-1 | TRBV19 | - | 15 | TRBD2 | CASSVGGTSYNEQFF | TGTGCCAGTAGTGTCGGGGGGACCTCCTACAATGAGCAGTTCTTC
TRBJ2-7 | TRBV2 | - | 13 | TRBD1 | CASRGTGFNEQYF | TGTGCCAGCAGGGGGACAGGGTTTAACGAGCAGTACTTC
TRBJ2-2 | TRBV5-1 | - | 14 | - | CASGRGSGTGELFF | TGCGCCAGCGGAAGAGGGAGTGGAACCGGGGAGCTGTTTTTT
TRBJ2-7 | TRBV18 | - | 19 | TRBD2 | CASSPRGTEAGGMSYEQYF | TGTGCCAGCTCACCACGAGGGACAGAAGCGGGGGGGATGTCCTACGAGCAGTACTTC
TRBJ1-2 | TRBV5-4 | once | 14 | - | CASSPLAAADGYTF | TGTGCCAGCAGCCCCTTGGCGGCGGCAGATGGCTACACCTTC
TRBJ2-2 | TRBV13 | - | 17 | TRBD2 | CASSLEGITSGGGELFF | TGTGCCAGCAGCTTAGAGGGTATAACTAGCGGCGGCGGGGAGCTGTTTTTT
TRBJ1-1 | TRBV30 | - | 14 | - | CAWSVPGKLTETFF | TGTGCCTGGAGTGTACCGGGAAAGTTGACTGAAACTTTCTTT
TRBJ2-7 | TRBV4-3 | - | 16 | - | CASSQGYGTLSYEQYF | TGCGCCAGCAGCCAAGGGTACGGGACATTATCCTACGAGCAGTACTTC
TRBJ2-1 | TRBV12-1 | - | 19 | - | CASSFARTPGSDPDDEQFF | TGTGCCAGCAGCTTTGCGCGGACTCCCGGGAGCGATCCGGACGATGAGCAGTTCTTC
TRBJ2-4 | TRBV28 | - | 11 | - | CASEDRDIQYF | TGTGCCAGTGAAGATCGGGACATTCAGTACTTC
TRBJ2-2 | TRBV7-8 | once | 16 | TRBD2 | CASSLVPSGDTGELFF | TGTGCCAGCAGCTTAGTGCCTAGCGGGGACACCGGGGAGCTGTTTTTT
TRBJ2-3 | TRBV6-1 | - | 14 | TRBD2 | CASTLGGKGDTQYF | TGTGCCAGCACTTTGGGGGGGAAAGGAGATACGCAGTATTTT
TRBJ2-1 | TRBV5-1 | - | 13 | - | CASLPNDLNEQFF | TGCGCCAGCCTTCCGAACGACCTTAATGAGCAGTTCTTC
TRBJ2-1 | TRBV5-1 | once | 14 | TRBD2 | CASSFIAGDNEQFF | TGCGCCAGCAGCTTCATAGCGGGGGACAATGAGCAGTTCTTC
TRBJ2-7 | TRBV19 | - | 14 | - | CASSIRNKSYEQYF | TGTGCCAGTAGTATACGGAACAAATCCTACGAGCAGTACTTC
TRBJ2-1 | TRBV7-9 | - | 14 | - | CASSLQQQNNEQFF | TGTGCCAGCAGCTTACAACAGCAAAACAATGAGCAGTTCTTC
TRBJ1-1 | TRBV7-2 | - | 17 | - | CASSWGDTRINYAEAFF | TGTGCCAGCAGCTGGGGGGACACTAGAATAAATTATGCTGAAGCTTTCTTT
TRBJ2-5 | TRBV6-5 | - | 14 | - | CASSYSTGRETQYF | TGTGCCAGCAGTTACTCGACAGGACGGGAGACCCAGTACTTC
TRBJ2-7 | TRBV10-2 | - | 15 | - | CASSEQVAGQWEQYF | TGTGCCAGCAGTGAGCAGGTAGCGGGACAGTGGGAGCAGTACTTC
TRBJ1-1 | TRBV9 | - | 13 | - | CASSKMSETEAFF | TGTGCCAGCAGCAAAATGAGCGAAACTGAAGCTTTCTTT
TRBJ1-1 | TRBV18 | - | 16 | - | CASSPLDRGSSTEAFF | TGTGCCAGCTCACCACTGGACCGGGGGTCAAGCACTGAAGCTTTCTTT
TRBJ2-1 | TRBV7-2 | - | 16 | TRBD2 | CASSRNSGGTRGEQFF | TGTGCCAGCAGCAGAAATAGCGGGGGGACCAGGGGTGAGCAGTTCTTC
TRBJ2-3 | TRBV27 | - | 13 | - | CASGRQGTDTQYF | TGTGCCAGCGGAAGACAGGGCACAGATACGCAGTATTTT
TRBJ2-5 | TRBV18 | - | 13 | TRBD1 | CASSGTGKETQYF | TGTGCCAGCTCAGGGACAGGGAAGGAGACCCAGTACTTC
TRBJ1-2 | TRBV25-1 | - | 14 | - | CASSEVGQTNGYTF | TGTGCCAGCAGTGAGGTTGGGCAGACAAATGGCTACACCTTC
TRBJ1-2 | TRBV6-1 | - | 14 | - | CASTRGAANYGYTF | TGTGCCAGCACCCGAGGGGCAGCTAACTATGGCTACACCTTC
TRBJ1-6 | TRBV11-2 | once | 14 | - | CASSSAGTRSPLHF | TGTGCCAGCAGCTCCGCGGGGACGCGTTCACCCCTCCACTTT
TRBJ2-7 | TRBV30 | - | 15 | - | CAWSVMGGVIYEQYF | TGTGCCTGGAGTGTAATGGGGGGCGTGATCTACGAGCAGTACTTC
TRBJ2-1 | TRBV7-2 | - | 15 | TRBD2 | CASSYGTSGYNEQFF | TGTGCCAGCAGCTACGGGACTAGCGGGTACAATGAGCAGTTCTTC
TRBJ1-2 | TRBV29-1 | - | 15 | - | CSVGRSGSLNYGYTF | TGCAGCGTTGGGCGAAGTGGCAGTTTAAACTATGGCTACACCTTC
TRBJ1-1 | TRBV18 | - | 15 | - | CASTFSSEGSSEAFF | TGTGCCAGCACATTTTCATCGGAGGGGAGTAGTGAAGCTTTCTTT
TRBJ2-2 | TRBV5-1 | - | 14 | - | CASSSRVGTGELFF | TGCGCCAGCAGTTCCCGGGTCGGCACCGGGGAGCTGTTTTTT
TRBJ2-2 | TRBV10-1 | - | 13 | - | CASRDTPTGELFF | TGCGCCAGTCGGGACACCCCCACCGGGGAGCTGTTTTTT
TRBJ1-4 | TRBV5-6 | - | 14 | - | CASTRGLSNEKLFF | TGTGCCAGCACCCGGGGCCTTTCTAATGAAAAACTGTTTTTT
TRBJ1-5 | TRBV19 | - | 12 | - | CASSMRDQPQHF | TGTGCCAGTAGTATGCGGGACCAGCCCCAGCATTTT
TRBJ2-3 | TRBV9 | - | 15 | - | CASSVDIGGADTQYF | TGTGCCAGCAGCGTAGATATAGGTGGGGCAGATACGCAGTATTTT
TRBJ1-2 | TRBV30 | - | 14 | TRBD1 | CAWSRQGGNYGYTF | TGTGCCTGGAGTAGACAGGGAGGTAACTATGGCTACACCTTC
TRBJ1-1 | TRBV14 | few | 13 | - | CASSQVMNTEAFF | TGTGCCAGCAGCCAAGTAATGAACACTGAAGCTTTCTTT
TRBJ2-6 | TRBV19 | once | 18 | TRBD1 | CASSTLTGAPSGANVLTF | TGTGCCAGTAGTACCTTGACAGGGGCCCCCTCTGGGGCCAACGTCCTGACTTTC
TRBJ2-7 | TRBV9 | - | 18 | TRBD2 | CASSVGGTSGSLPYEQYF | TGTGCCAGCAGCGTAGGGGGGACTAGCGGGAGCCTACCGTACGAGCAGTACTTC
TRBJ2-7 | TRBV4-1 | - | 16 | TRBD2 | CASSQGVLAGYYEQYF | TGCGCCAGCAGCCAAGGTGTACTAGCGGGCTACTACGAGCAGTACTTC
TRBJ2-1 | TRBV4-3 | - | 15 | - | CASSQEVAITNEQFF | TGCGCCAGCAGCCAAGAAGTCGCGATCACCAATGAGCAGTTCTTC
TRBJ1-1 | TRBV2 | few | 12 | - | CASSEVYTEAFF | TGTGCCAGCAGTGAAGTCTACACTGAAGCTTTCTTT
TRBJ1-1 | TRBV27 | - | 15 | - | CASNPRGAGGTEAFF | TGTGCCAGCAATCCTCGGGGGGCCGGGGGAACTGAAGCTTTCTTT
TRBJ1-4 | TRBV6-5 | - | 15 | - | CASKGGALLDEKLFF | TGTGCCAGCAAAGGGGGGGCACTCCTCGATGAAAAACTGTTTTTT
TRBJ2-1 | TRBV5-4 | - | 16 | TRBD2 | CASSLGGTTLYNEQFF | TGTGCCAGCAGCTTGGGGGGGACTACCCTTTACAATGAGCAGTTCTTC
TRBJ1-5 | TRBV5-1 | - | 13 | - | CASSLGEFQPQHF | TGCGCCAGCAGCTTGGGAGAGTTCCAGCCCCAGCATTTT
TRBJ2-6 | TRBV7-2 | - | 20 | - | CASSLALRTARFSGANVLTF | TGTGCCAGCAGCTTAGCGCTTCGGACGGCAAGATTCTCTGGGGCCAACGTCCTGACTTTC
TRBJ2-7 | TRBV5-4 | - | 14 | TRBD2 | CASSASSGTYEQYF | TGTGCCAGCAGCGCTTCTAGCGGAACCTACGAGCAGTACTTC
TRBJ1-2 | TRBV6-1 | - | 10 | TRBD1 | CASSERGTAF | TGTGCCAGCAGTGAAAGGGGGACAGCCTTC
TRBJ1-1 | TRBV2 | - | 14 | - | CASSPEASRTEAFF | TGTGCCAGCAGCCCGGAGGCCAGTAGGACTGAAGCTTTCTTT